Detailed here is one T cell receptor (beta chain). The record originates from a study of blood T cell repertoires in COVID-19. The wider study: Whether acute or convalescent, the COVID-19 samples came from the United States, Italy and Spain. Sources were T cells, B-cell-depleted T cells, or PBMCs; the material itself was cDNA or gDNA.

Original processing notes: Amplification from reference gene primers served as the basis for estimated nucleated cell counts. The assay was immunoSEQ multiplex PCR, and TCRdb's table has in-frame clones only and misses some. Clonal size and the V and J genes are those of that table, whereas D and trimming came from the DNA. The repertoire consists of 210,000 or so clones, with roughly 80% occurring once and the leading ten covering approximately 5.4%. This CDR3 has 14 amino acids. V was clipped by 6 bases and J by 1 base, with 11 bases between them. Germline-derived CDR1 and CDR2 are MNHEY and SMNVEV (reference sequence).

This clonotype was sampled from a human donor in a cohort sampled during active COVID-19. This sequence joins TRBV27 and TRBJ2-3; a possible D gene is TRBD1 (5 bases). The specimen sequenced was peripheral blood. The CDR3: CASRIQVGTDTQYF. The CDR3 DNA reads TGTGCCAGCAGGATACAGGTTGGCACAGATACGCAGTATTTT.